The 27 T cell receptor delta chains reported below all come from one sample, sequenced in a study of gamma-delta T cells after stem cell transplantation (dated by TCRdb to about 2016). Library preparation employed RT-PCR. Sequenced on an Illumina MiSeq. For TCRdb, the public reads were processed anew by CATT, and duplicate DNA sequences were folded into one row. For this sample the table gives over 9,000 delta-chain clones, of which 1% to 1.5% were detected only once. About a tenth of the sample comes from the top ten. The sample was gamma-delta T cells. Receptor source: a human donor. It is not recorded whose cells these are; they may come from a transplant donor.

This clone has more than one count but fewer than ten. TCRdb's listed protein matches a much larger clone and diverges from this DNA's translation at residue 13, likely through a read error; the protein shown comes from the DNA. The rearrangement uses TRDV2 and TRDJ1, with D uncertain. V was clipped by 0 bases and J by 10 bases, with 23 bases between them. The CDR3 is 16 residues long. Germline V CDR1 and CDR2: GEAIGNYY, EKD. CDR3 DNA: TGTGCCTGTGACACCATTACAGCCGGACAAAACTCAAGACTCATCTTT. Protein sequence: CACDTITAGQNSRLIF.

This clone was seen only a few times. TCRdb's protein, taken from a much larger clone, differs from this DNA's translation at residue 5, likely owing to a read error; the protein displayed comes from the DNA. The V and J genes are TRDV2 and TRDJ1, with 11 bases fitting TRDD3. This CDR3 has 19 residues. Unmatched junction bases numbered 15, after V lost 3 bases and J lost 1 base. Germline V gives CDR1 GEAIGNYY, CDR2 EKD. This CDR3 is CACDSVVGDTRGFTDKLIF. The DNA of the CDR3 is TGTGCCTGTGACTCCGTCGTGGGGGATACGCGAGGCTTCACCGATAAACTCATCTTT.

This clone was seen a handful of times. One end of the junction does not line up with germline, which may come from a read error. The genes are TRDV2 and TRDJ1; weak D call: TRDD3 (6 bases). From germline, CDR1 is GEAIGNYY and CDR2 EKD. The CDR3 spans 19 residues. DNA of the CDR3: TGTGCCTGTAACACCGTTCATGATGGGGGTTCGACTTACACCGATAAACTCATCTTT. It translates to CACNTVHDGGSTYTDKLIF.

By its share, this clone is large (0.1 to 1%). This same CDR3 is encoded by further DNA sequences in the sample. The V gene is TRDV2, the J gene TRDJ1; 10 positions agree with TRDD3. CDR1 and CDR2 (germline): GEAIGNYY, EKD. Germline trimming cut 0 bases from V and 3 bases from J; bases unmatched to any gene: 12. The CDR3 spans 18 residues. This CDR3 reads CACDTLSGGYPTADKLIF. In nucleotides, the CDR3 is TGTGCCTGTGACACCCTTAGTGGGGGATACCCTACTGCCGATAAACTCATCTTT.

This clone appeared a few times. This DNA translates differently at residue 8 from the TCRdb protein, which is that of a much larger clone; a read error is likely, and the protein shown is the DNA's own translation. The chain links TRDV2 to TRDJ1; D is perhaps TRDD3 (6 bases). The CDR3 runs to 14 residues. V lost 0 bases and J 6 bases, leaving 13 bases between the germline ends. The germline gives CDR1 GEAIGNYY, CDR2 EKD. The CDR3 DNA sequence: TGTGCCTGTGACACCGTGGGGGGCGACCATAAACTCATCTTT. This gives the protein CACDTVGGDHKLIF.

V is TRDV2 and J is TRDJ1; 9 nucleotides align to TRDD3. The CDR3 length is 18 residues. V was pared by 1 base and J by 0 bases, with 11 bases of the junction left unmatched. CDR1 is GEAIGNYY and CDR2 is EKD in the germline V gene. CDR3 in amino acids: CACDTFPTGGPYTDKLIF. The CDR3 region has the DNA TGTGCCTGTGACACTTTTCCAACTGGGGGACCCTACACCGATAAACTCATCTTT.

This clone was observed a few times. V gene TRDV2 combines with J gene TRDJ1; 8 bases are a match to TRDD3. Germline V CDR1 and CDR2: GEAIGNYY, EKD. This CDR3 has 16 amino acids. V was pared by 3 bases and J by 0 bases, with 8 bases of the junction left unmatched. This CDR3 reads CACDSVLGADTDKLIF. The CDR3 DNA follows: TGTGCCTGTGACTCGGTACTGGGGGCAGACACCGATAAACTCATCTTT.

A word on this clone: This may be a read error, as it is one base from a much larger clone. Other DNA sequences of this sample code for an identical CDR3. V gene TRDV2 combines with J gene TRDJ1; 9 bases are a match to TRDD3. There are 16 residues in the CDR3. Per the germline V gene, CDR1 is GEAIGNYY and CDR2 is EKD. CDR3 nucleotides: TGTGCCTGCGACACGATGGAGACTGGGGGAATCGATAAACTCATCTTT. Protein sequence: CACDTMETGGIDKLIF.

A few counts support this clone. V usage is TRDV2 and J usage is TRDJ1; 8 positions match TRDD3. The CDR3 runs 17 residues. The germline gives CDR1 GEAIGNYY, CDR2 EKD. The trim removed 3 bases at V and 1 base at J, leaving 12 bases unmatched. CDR3 in amino acids: CACDPVLGGDRTDKLIF. DNA of the CDR3: TGTGCCTGTGACCCGGTACTGGGGGGCGACCGCACCGATAAACTCATCTTT.

This clone has a handful of counts. A much bigger clone sits one base away, suggesting this may be a read error. This same CDR3 is encoded by further DNA sequences in the sample. J is TRDJ1 and V is TRDV2; 12 nucleotides line up with TRDD3. CDR1 is GEAIGNYY and CDR2 is EKD in the germline V gene. The CDR3 extends over 18 amino acids. Trimming at V came to 1 base and at J to 4 bases, leaving 12 bases not matched to a gene. CDR3 in amino acids: CACDTVLGDTNEDDKLIF. The CDR3 DNA sequence: TGTGCCTGTGACACTGTACTGGGGGATACAAACGAGGACGATAAACTCATCTTT.

In the case of this clone: A much larger clone lies a single base off, so this may be a read error. The V call is TRDV2, the J call TRDJ3; TRDD3 matches at 9 bases. The CDR3 loop spans 21 amino acids. The J segment lost 2 bases and the V segment lost 3 bases, leaving 16 bases of the junction unmatched. CDR1 is GEAIGNYY, CDR2 EKD, per germline. DNA for the CDR3: TGTGCCTGTGACGGCCGACTGGGGGAGGACGGTGGAACCTGGGACACCCGACAGATGTTTTTC. Translation: CACDGRLGEDGGTWDTRQMFF.

This clone is medium-sized within its sample. This sequence joins TRDV2 and TRDJ1; TRDD3 matches at 7 bases. Trimming cost V 4 bases and J 5 bases; bases outside gene matches: 9. This CDR3 spans 14 amino acids. CDR1 is GEAIGNYY, CDR2 EKD, per germline. The DNA for the CDR3 is TGTGCCTGTGAGCCTCTGGGGGCCGTAGATAAACTCATCTTT. Residues: CACEPLGAVDKLIF.

This clone was detected a few times. The mismatch at residue 9 between this DNA's translation and the TCRdb protein of a much larger clone likely reflects a read error; the protein shown is translated from the DNA. The genes are TRDV2 and TRDJ1, with 7 bases matching TRDD3. This CDR3 contains 16 residues. Germline CDR1 GEAIGNYY, CDR2 EKD. V was pared by 0 bases and J by 6 bases, with 12 bases of the junction left unmatched. The CDR3 spells CACDTLTGEYPNKLIF. CDR3 sequence (DNA): TGTGCCTGTGACACCTTGACTGGGGAATACCCCAATAAACTCATCTTT.

Relative to its sample, this clone is medium-sized. The chain links TRDV2 to TRDJ1, with TRDD3 matching over 12 bases. J was trimmed by 1 base and V by 3 bases; bases with no gene match: 23. The CDR3 totals 22 residues. Looked up from germline, CDR1 is GEAIGNYY and CDR2 is EKD. CDR3 amino acids: CACDLTGTGGYTKGRSTDKLIF. The CDR3 DNA is TGTGCCTGTGACCTGACTGGTACTGGGGGATACACGAAGGGACGTAGCACCGATAAACTCATCTTT.

Ten or more counts support this clone. Within the sample, other DNA sequences also encode this same CDR3. The gene calls are TRDV2 and TRDJ1; 9 positions agree with TRDD3. The CDR3 is 16 residues long. Germline V gives CDR1 GEAIGNYY, CDR2 EKD. V lost 3 bases and J lost 0; bases outside the gene matches: 7. The CDR3 here is CACDRLGDPYTDKLIF. The CDR3 coding sequence is TGTGCCTGTGACCGACTGGGGGACCCGTACACCGATAAACTCATCTTT.

The V gene is TRDV2, the J gene TRDJ1, with a tentative D call TRDD3 (6 bases). The germline V and J ends were trimmed by 3 bases and 1 base, with 11 bases remaining between them. Germline V gene data show CDR1 as GEAIGNYY and CDR2 as EKD. The length of the CDR3 is 14 residues. CDR3 sequence (DNA): TGTGCCTGTGACGGGGTGGGGGTCACCGATAAACTCATCTTT. It translates to CACDGVGVTDKLIF.

This clone has more than one count but fewer than ten. TCRdb's entry gives the protein of a much larger clone, which mismatches this DNA's translation at residue 3, likely from a read error; the protein reported here is translated from the DNA. The chain uses TRDV2 and TRDJ1; TRDD3 matches at 8 bases. Germline V CDR1 and CDR2: GEAIGNYY, EKD. CDR3 length: 16 residues. CDR3 protein: CARDALLGASTDKLIF. CDR3 coding DNA: TGTGCCCGTGACGCCTTACTGGGGGCCAGCACCGATAAACTCATCTTT.

By sample share, this clone is medium-sized. The rearrangement joins TRDV2 to TRDJ3, with 9 bases aligning to TRDD3. CDR1 is GEAIGNYY, CDR2 EKD, per germline. J gave up 2 bases and V 3 bases, and 16 bases lay outside the gene matches. The CDR3 is 21 residues long. The chain's CDR3 is CACDGPLGEDGGTWDTRQMFF. The DNA of the CDR3 is TGTGCCTGTGACGGCCCACTGGGGGAGGACGGTGGAACCTGGGACACCCGACAGATGTTTTTC.

The chain couples TRDV2 to TRDJ1; the match to TRDD3 covers 8 bases. Trimming cost V 2 bases and J 2 bases; bases outside gene matches: 27. Germline CDR1 and CDR2: GEAIGNYY and EKD. The CDR3 is made up of 22 amino acids. CDR3 in DNA: TGTGCCTGTGACAAGGTTTCCCGTACTGGGGGCCTACCATTCGGCGATACCGATAAACTCATCTTT. Its translation: CACDKVSRTGGLPFGDTDKLIF.

This clone is judged medium-sized. The chain joins TRDV2 to TRDJ3; 8 bases are shared with TRDD3. The CDR3 has 20 residues. V gave up 0 bases and J gave up 0 bases; unmatched junction bases: 9. Germline-derived CDR1 and CDR2 are GEAIGNYY and EKD. CDR3 sequence (DNA): TGTGCCTGTGACACCGGAGGCTGGGGGAGTAGCTCCTGGGACACCCGACAGATGTTTTTC. The encoded protein is CACDTGGWGSSSWDTRQMFF.

This clone was detected only a few times. V is TRDV2 and J is TRDJ1; 11 bases align to TRDD3. This CDR3 has 15 amino acids. The V gene end was trimmed by 3 bases and the J gene end by 2 bases; junction bases not matched to a gene: 4. From germline, CDR1 is GEAIGNYY and CDR2 EKD. The chain's CDR3 is CACDRLGDKTDKLIF. The CDR3 DNA reads as TGTGCCTGTGACCGACTGGGGGATAAGACCGATAAACTCATCTTT.

The V gene is TRDV2, the J gene TRDJ1; TRDD3 agrees at 12 bases. With 2 bases clipped from V and 0 bases from J, the junction kept 9 bases outside the gene matches. Germline V lookup: CDR1 GEAIGNYY, CDR2 EKD. The CDR3 runs to 18 residues. This CDR3 is CACDNLLGDTQYTDKLIF. Here the CDR3 DNA reads TGTGCCTGTGACAATTTACTGGGGGATACCCAGTACACCGATAAACTCATCTTT.

This clone was found a few times. One end of the junction varies from germline; a read error may be responsible. CDR3 sequence reads: CACDFTGGTPISWDTQQMFF. In nucleotides, the CDR3 is TGTGCCTGTGACTTTACTGGGGGGACGCCTATCTCCTGGGACACCCAACAGATGTTTTTC. The rearrangement links TRDV2 to TRDJ3; 8 bases are shared with TRDD3. The germline V gene has CDR1 GEAIGNYY and CDR2 EKD. The CDR3 consists of 20 residues.

This clone has only a few counts. A far bigger clonotype differs at one base, so this is likely a read error. Other nucleotide sequences from this sample produce the same CDR3. The chain has TRDV2 and TRDJ1, with TRDD3 identical over 13 bases. CDR1 and CDR2 from the germline V gene are GEAIGNYY and EKD. The length of the CDR3 is 20 residues. DNA of the CDR3: TGTGCCTGTGACACCGTGGCCACTGGGGGATACGCAAGGGGCACCGATAAACTTATCTTT. It is translated as CACDTVATGGYARGTDKLIF.

Details on this clone: For this DNA, TCRdb reports the protein of a much larger clone, which diverges at residue 7, most likely from a read error; the protein presented here is translated directly from the DNA. The rearrangement links TRDV2 to TRDJ1; 10 nucleotides align to TRDD3. J gave up 0 bases and V 0 bases, and 6 bases lay outside the gene matches. The CDR3 runs to 17 residues. CDR1 and CDR2 (germline): GEAIGNYY, EKD. CDR3 coding DNA: TGTGCCTGTGACACCGTGGCCACTGGGGGATACACCGATAAACTCATCTTT. Translating gives CACDTVATGGYTDKLIF.

This clone came up a few times. A read error is possible here, since a much larger clone lies one base away. This sample also contains other DNA sequences that code for the same CDR3. The genes are TRDV2 and TRDJ1; 9 bases agree with TRDD3. Germline V gene data show CDR1 as GEAIGNYY and CDR2 as EKD. This CDR3 region has 18 residues. J was trimmed by 1 base and V by 3 bases; bases with no gene match: 14. CDR3 coding DNA: TGTGCCTGTGACCGACTGGGGGACCGGGACCGAGTCACCGATAAACTCATCTTT. As protein: CACDRLGDRDRVTDKLIF.

Concerning this clone: A read error may be the cause here, since a much bigger clone is one base away. This chain uses TRDV2 with TRDJ1; D not certain. Deletions cut 3 bases from V and 0 bases from J, with 13 bases between. The CDR3 spans 15 residues. Germline V gene sequence: CDR1 GEAIGNYY, CDR2 EKD. As DNA, the CDR3 is TGTGCCTGTGACCCTTGGAGGTCATACACCGATAAACTCATCTTT. This gives the protein CACDPWRSYTDKLIF.